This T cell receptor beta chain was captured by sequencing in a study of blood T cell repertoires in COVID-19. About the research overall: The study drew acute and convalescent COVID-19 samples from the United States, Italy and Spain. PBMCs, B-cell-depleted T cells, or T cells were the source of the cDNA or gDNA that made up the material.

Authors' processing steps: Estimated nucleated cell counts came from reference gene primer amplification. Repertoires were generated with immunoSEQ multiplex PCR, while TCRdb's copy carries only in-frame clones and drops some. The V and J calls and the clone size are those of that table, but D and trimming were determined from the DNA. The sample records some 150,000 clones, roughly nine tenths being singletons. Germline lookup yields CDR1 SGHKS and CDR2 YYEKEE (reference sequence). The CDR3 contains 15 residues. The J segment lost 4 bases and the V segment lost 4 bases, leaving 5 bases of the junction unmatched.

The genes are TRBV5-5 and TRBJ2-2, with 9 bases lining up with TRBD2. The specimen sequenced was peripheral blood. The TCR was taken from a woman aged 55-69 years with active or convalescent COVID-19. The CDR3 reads CASSELAGVTGELFF. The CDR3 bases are TGTGCCAGCAGCGAACTAGCGGGCGTCACCGGGGAGCTGTTTTTT.